A selection of T cell receptor beta chains follows, all from one sample in a study of identical twins. TCRdb reprocessed the 5' RACE reads via MiXCR and lists one record per CDR3 protein. The sample shows fewer than 550,000 distinct CDR3 sequences, roughly 15% of them seen only once. These data were likewise used in another study, on yellow fever vaccine responses in identical twins.

Sequenced sample: CD4+ T cells sorted from blood. The origin of the receptors is a woman between 18 and 29 years old in good health. Each CDR3 is given with its conserved first and last residue. Fields, in order: clone size, CDR3 length, J gene, V gene, D gene, CDR3 DNA, CDR3 protein. The D gene is left open where the match is weak. Part of the rows lack a size; the others show once, few, many or a class for expanded clones.

size: many
length: 14
J: TRBJ2-1
V: TRBV29-1
D: TRBD2
DNA: TGCAGCGTTTCCGGCGGGAGGACCTACAATGAGCAGTTCTTC
CDR3: CSVSGGRTYNEQFF

size: -
length: 14
J: TRBJ1-1
V: TRBV28
D: -
DNA: TGTGCCAGCAGTCGCCAGGGGAAGGGTACTGAAGCTTTCTTT
CDR3: CASSRQGKGTEAFF

size: -
length: 16
J: TRBJ2-2
V: TRBV19
D: TRBD2
DNA: TGTGCCAGTATCGAATGGGGAGCGGGAAACACCGGGGAGCTGTTTTTT
CDR3: CASIEWGAGNTGELFF

size: -
length: 12
J: TRBJ2-1
V: TRBV6-5
D: -
DNA: TGTGCCAGCAGTTATTGGGGCAATGAGCAGTTCTTC
CDR3: CASSYWGNEQFF

size: few
length: 15
J: TRBJ2-3
V: TRBV24-1
D: -
DNA: TGTGCCACCAGTGATAAAAAACCGGGGAAAGATACGCAGTATTTT
CDR3: CATSDKKPGKDTQYF

size: few
length: 16
J: TRBJ2-6
V: TRBV7-9
D: -
DNA: TGTGCCAGCAGCTCCAGGGGGGGCTTTGGGGCCAACGTCCTGACTTTC
CDR3: CASSSRGGFGANVLTF

size: -
length: 14
J: TRBJ2-7
V: TRBV12-3/TRBV12-4
D: TRBD1
DNA: TGTGCCAGCACAATGGCAGGGGGCTTCTACGAGCAGTACTTC
CDR3: CASTMAGGFYEQYF

size: -
length: 13
J: TRBJ1-2
V: TRBV28
D: -
DNA: TGTGCCAGCAGTCGGGGTAGCGGCTATGGCTACACCTTC
CDR3: CASSRGSGYGYTF

size: few
length: 14
J: TRBJ2-3
V: TRBV12-3/TRBV12-4
D: -
DNA: TGTGCCAGCAGTTTAAGGGCCAGGCCAGATACGCAGTATTTT
CDR3: CASSLRARPDTQYF

size: many
length: 14
J: TRBJ2-4
V: TRBV24-1
D: -
DNA: TGTGCCACCAGTGATTCGCGACAGGCCAACATTCAGTACTTC
CDR3: CATSDSRQANIQYF

size: few
length: 15
J: TRBJ2-3
V: TRBV4-2
D: -
DNA: TGTGCCAGCAGCCAACGACCCAGGAGCACAGATACGCAGTATTTT
CDR3: CASSQRPRSTDTQYF

size: -
length: 14
J: TRBJ2-1
V: TRBV24-1
D: TRBD1
DNA: TGTGCCACCAGTGATTGGGACAGGGGCAATGAGCAGTTCTTC
CDR3: CATSDWDRGNEQFF

size: -
length: 15
J: TRBJ2-2
V: TRBV12-3/TRBV12-4
D: -
DNA: TGTGCCAGCAGTTTAGCTTTAGTGAACACCGGGGAGCTGTTTTTT
CDR3: CASSLALVNTGELFF

size: -
length: 13
J: TRBJ2-2
V: TRBV6-6
D: TRBD2
DNA: TGTGCCAGCCGGGAGGGACCCGGCCAGGAGCTGTTTTTT
CDR3: CASREGPGQELFF

size: few
length: 15
J: TRBJ2-1
V: TRBV4-1
D: TRBD2
DNA: TGCGCCAGCAGCCTCGGGACTAGCTTCAACAATGAGCAGTTCTTC
CDR3: CASSLGTSFNNEQFF

size: -
length: 16
J: TRBJ2-7
V: TRBV20-1
D: TRBD2
DNA: TGCTGTGCTAGGACGGGACTAGCGGGGGCTACCTACGAGCAGTACTTC
CDR3: CCARTGLAGATYEQYF

size: -
length: 15
J: TRBJ1-6
V: TRBV6-1
D: -
DNA: TGTGCCAGCAGTCCACCGGGAACCTCAAATTCACCCCTCCACTTT
CDR3: CASSPPGTSNSPLHF

size: -
length: 17
J: TRBJ2-5
V: TRBV9
D: -
DNA: TGTGCCAGCAGCGTAGGAGGGGTAGTGGCGGGCCAAGAGACCCAGTACTTC
CDR3: CASSVGGVVAGQETQYF

size: -
length: 13
J: TRBJ1-1
V: TRBV28
D: TRBD1
DNA: TGTGCCAGCACCAGGACAGGGCTGACTGAAGCTTTCTTT
CDR3: CASTRTGLTEAFF

size: -
length: 15
J: TRBJ2-1
V: TRBV7-6
D: TRBD2
DNA: TGTGCCAGCAGCTTACGCGGGAGTCGTTACAATGAGCAGTTCTTC
CDR3: CASSLRGSRYNEQFF

size: few
length: 15
J: TRBJ2-1
V: TRBV2
D: TRBD2
DNA: TGTGCCAGCAGTGTAACTAGCGGGGGCTACAATGAGCAGTTCTTC
CDR3: CASSVTSGGYNEQFF

size: -
length: 16
J: TRBJ2-5
V: TRBV3-1
D: TRBD1
DNA: TGTGCCAGCAGCCAAGATCCGGGACAGCGACAAGAGACCCAGTACTTC
CDR3: CASSQDPGQRQETQYF

size: many
length: 14
J: TRBJ1-4
V: TRBV6-1
D: -
DNA: TGTGCCAGCAGCCGACAAGCAACTAATGAAAAACTGTTTTTT
CDR3: CASSRQATNEKLFF

size: few
length: 16
J: TRBJ2-3
V: TRBV9
D: TRBD2
DNA: TGTGCCAGCAGCTCAGTAGCGGGGGAGACCACAGATACGCAGTATTTT
CDR3: CASSSVAGETTDTQYF

size: -
length: 14
J: TRBJ1-2
V: TRBV19
D: TRBD1
DNA: TGTGCCAGTAGCCGCCGGGACAGGGAGTATGGCTACACCTTC
CDR3: CASSRRDREYGYTF

size: -
length: 18
J: TRBJ2-3
V: TRBV12-3/TRBV12-4
D: TRBD1
DNA: TGTGCCAGCAGTCCGGGGACAGGGGTCCCCTTATACGCAGATACGCAGTATTTT
CDR3: CASSPGTGVPLYADTQYF

size: -
length: 17
J: TRBJ2-2
V: TRBV5-1
D: TRBD2
DNA: TGCGCCAGCAGCTTACGGACTAGCGGGATAGACACCGGGGAGCTGTTTTTT
CDR3: CASSLRTSGIDTGELFF

size: -
length: 14
J: TRBJ1-6
V: TRBV10-3
D: -
DNA: TGTGCCATCAGTGAGCTGGGGGCGGATTCACCCCTCCACTTT
CDR3: CAISELGADSPLHF

size: few
length: 15
J: TRBJ1-6
V: TRBV5-1
D: TRBD1
DNA: TGCGCCAGCAGCCGGGGGACAGGGGGGCATTCACCCCTCCACTTT
CDR3: CASSRGTGGHSPLHF

size: -
length: 18
J: TRBJ2-3
V: TRBV28
D: TRBD1
DNA: TGTGCCAGCACCACGGGGGCCAGGGGGCTCCGATTGACAGATACGCAGTATTTT
CDR3: CASTTGARGLRLTDTQYF

size: few
length: 14
J: TRBJ2-2
V: TRBV10-3
D: -
DNA: TGTGCCATCAGGAGGGACGGGAACACCGGGGAGCTGTTTTTT
CDR3: CAIRRDGNTGELFF

size: -
length: 13
J: TRBJ2-2
V: TRBV20-1
D: -
DNA: TGCAGTGCCCCCGAGACAGTGAACGGGGAGCTGTTTTTT
CDR3: CSAPETVNGELFF